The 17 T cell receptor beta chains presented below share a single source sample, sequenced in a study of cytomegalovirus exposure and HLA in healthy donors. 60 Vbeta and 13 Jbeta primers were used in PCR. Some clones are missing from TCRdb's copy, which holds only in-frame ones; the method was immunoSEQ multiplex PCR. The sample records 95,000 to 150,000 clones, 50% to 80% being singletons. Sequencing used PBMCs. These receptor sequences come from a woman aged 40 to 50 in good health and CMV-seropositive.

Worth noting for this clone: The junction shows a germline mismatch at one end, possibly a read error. CDR3 DNA: TGTTCCAGCAGCTGGGGAGGGACTAGTGGGGCCAACGTCCTGACTTTC. Its translation is CSSSWGGTSGANVLTF. V and J are TRBV7-9 and TRBJ2-6; 8 bases match TRBD2. Germline values: CDR1 SEHNR, CDR2 FQNEAQ (reference sequence). The CDR3 is 16 residues long.

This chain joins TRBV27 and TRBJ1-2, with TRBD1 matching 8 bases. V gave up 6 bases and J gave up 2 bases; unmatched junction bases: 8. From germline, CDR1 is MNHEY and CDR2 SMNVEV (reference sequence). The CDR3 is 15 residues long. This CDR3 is CASSPSGTGNYGYTF. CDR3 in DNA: TGTGCCAGCAGCCCTTCCGGGACAGGCAACTATGGCTACACCTTC.

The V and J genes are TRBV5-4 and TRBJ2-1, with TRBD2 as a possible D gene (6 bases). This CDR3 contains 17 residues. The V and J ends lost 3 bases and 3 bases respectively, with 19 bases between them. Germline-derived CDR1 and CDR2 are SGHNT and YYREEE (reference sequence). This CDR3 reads CASSWTRTGGNYNEQFF. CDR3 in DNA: TGTGCCAGCAGCTGGACCAGGACCGGGGGAAACTACAATGAGCAGTTCTTC. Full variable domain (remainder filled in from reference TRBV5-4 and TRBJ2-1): ETGVTQSPTHLIKTRGQQVTLRCSSQSGHNTVSWYQQALGQGPQFIFQYYREEENGRGNFPPRFSGLQFPNYSSELNVNALELDDSALYLCASSWTRTGGNYNEQFFGPGTRLTVL.

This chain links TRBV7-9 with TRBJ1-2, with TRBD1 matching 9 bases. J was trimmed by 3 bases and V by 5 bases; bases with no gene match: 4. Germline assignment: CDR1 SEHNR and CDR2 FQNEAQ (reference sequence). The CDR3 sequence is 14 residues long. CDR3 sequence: CASSTGQGHYGYTF. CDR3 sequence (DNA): TGTGCCAGCAGCACAGGACAGGGGCACTATGGCTACACCTTC.

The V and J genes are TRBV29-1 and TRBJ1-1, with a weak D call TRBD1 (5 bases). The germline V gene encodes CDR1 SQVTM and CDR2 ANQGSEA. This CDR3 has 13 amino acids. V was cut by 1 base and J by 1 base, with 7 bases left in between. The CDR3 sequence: CSVEGQQNTEAFF. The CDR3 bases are TGCAGCGTTGAAGGACAGCAGAACACTGAAGCTTTCTTT.

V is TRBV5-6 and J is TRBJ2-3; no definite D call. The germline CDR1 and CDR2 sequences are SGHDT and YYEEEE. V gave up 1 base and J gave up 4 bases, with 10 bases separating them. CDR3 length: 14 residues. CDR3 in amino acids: CASSLLYRPDTQYF. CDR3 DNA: TGTGCCAGCAGCTTGTTATACAGACCAGATACGCAGTATTTT.

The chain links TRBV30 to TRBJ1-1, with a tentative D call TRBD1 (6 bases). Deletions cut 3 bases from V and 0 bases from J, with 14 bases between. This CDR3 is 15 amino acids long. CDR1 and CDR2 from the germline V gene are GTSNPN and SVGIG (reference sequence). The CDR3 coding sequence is TGTGCCTGGAGGTACCGAACAGGGTTGAACACTGAAGCTTTCTTT. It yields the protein CAWRYRTGLNTEAFF.

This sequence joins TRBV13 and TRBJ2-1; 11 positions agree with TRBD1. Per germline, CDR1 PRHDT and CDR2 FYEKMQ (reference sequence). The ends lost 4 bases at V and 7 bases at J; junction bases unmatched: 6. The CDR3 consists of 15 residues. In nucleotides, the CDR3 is TGTGCCAGCAGCTACGGACAGGGGGCGAGGAATGAGCAGTTCTTC. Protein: CASSYGQGARNEQFF.

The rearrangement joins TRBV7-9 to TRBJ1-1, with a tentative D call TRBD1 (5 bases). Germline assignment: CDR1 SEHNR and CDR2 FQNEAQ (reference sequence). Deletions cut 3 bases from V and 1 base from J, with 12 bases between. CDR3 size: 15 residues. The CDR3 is CASSFWGEQNTEAFF. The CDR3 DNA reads TGTGCCAGCAGCTTTTGGGGGGAACAGAACACTGAAGCTTTCTTT.

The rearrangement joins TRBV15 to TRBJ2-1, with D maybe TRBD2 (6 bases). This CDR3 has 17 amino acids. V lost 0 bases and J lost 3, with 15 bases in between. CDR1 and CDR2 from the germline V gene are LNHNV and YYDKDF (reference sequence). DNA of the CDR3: TGTGCCACCAGCAGAGACCCCCCCGGGACTCTCTACAATGAGCAGTTCTTC. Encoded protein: CATSRDPPGTLYNEQFF.

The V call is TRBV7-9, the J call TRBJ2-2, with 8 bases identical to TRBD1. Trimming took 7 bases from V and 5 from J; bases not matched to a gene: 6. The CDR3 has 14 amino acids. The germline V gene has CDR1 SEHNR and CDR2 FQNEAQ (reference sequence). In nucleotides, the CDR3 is TGTGCCAGCAACCCGACAGGGGCTACCGGGGAGCTGTTTTTT. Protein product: CASNPTGATGELFF. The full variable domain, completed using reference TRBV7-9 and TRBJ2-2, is DTGVSQNPRHKITKRGQNVTFRCDPISEHNRLYWYRQTLGQGPEFLTYFQNEAQLEKSRLLSDRFSAERPKGSFSTLEIQRTEQGDSAMYLCASNPTGATGELFFGEGSRLTVL.

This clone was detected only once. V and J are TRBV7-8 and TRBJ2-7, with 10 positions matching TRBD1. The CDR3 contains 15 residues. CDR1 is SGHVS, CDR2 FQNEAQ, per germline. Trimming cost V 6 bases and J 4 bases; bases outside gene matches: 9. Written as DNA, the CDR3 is TGTGCCAGCAGGGAAGCCTGGACAGGGGGTTACGAGCAGTACTTC. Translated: CASREAWTGGYEQYF.

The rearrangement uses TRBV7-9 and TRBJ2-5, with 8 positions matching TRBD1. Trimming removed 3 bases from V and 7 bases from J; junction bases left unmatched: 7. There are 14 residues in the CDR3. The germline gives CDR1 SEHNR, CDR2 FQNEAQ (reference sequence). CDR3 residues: CASSLGQASATQYF. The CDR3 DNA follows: TGTGCCAGCAGCTTGGGACAGGCCTCTGCGACCCAGTACTTC.

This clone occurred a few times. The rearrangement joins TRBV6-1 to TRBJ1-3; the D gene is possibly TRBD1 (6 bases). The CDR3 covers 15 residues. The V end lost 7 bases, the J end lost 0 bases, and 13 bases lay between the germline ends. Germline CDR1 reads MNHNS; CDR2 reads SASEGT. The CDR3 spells CASKIQGLSGNTIYF. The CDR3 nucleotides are TGTGCCAGCAAAATACAGGGCCTCTCTGGAAACACCATATATTTT.

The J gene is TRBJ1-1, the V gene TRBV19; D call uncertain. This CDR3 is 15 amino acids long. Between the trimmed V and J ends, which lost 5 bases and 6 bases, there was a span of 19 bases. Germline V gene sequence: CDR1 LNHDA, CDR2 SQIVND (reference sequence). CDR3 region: CASSPTRRDDPEAFF. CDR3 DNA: TGTGCCAGTAGTCCCACGCGGAGGGATGACCCTGAAGCTTTCTTT.

DNA for the CDR3: TGCGCCAGCAGTCCCGGGACAGGCGCTGAAGCTTTCTTT. It codes for CASSPGTGAEAFF. The rearrangement uses TRBV10-2 and TRBJ1-1, with 8 bases lining up with TRBD1. Germline V lookup: CDR1 WSHSY, CDR2 SAAADI. This CDR3 contains 13 residues. V dropped 5 bases and J dropped 6; count of bases not matched to a gene: 5.

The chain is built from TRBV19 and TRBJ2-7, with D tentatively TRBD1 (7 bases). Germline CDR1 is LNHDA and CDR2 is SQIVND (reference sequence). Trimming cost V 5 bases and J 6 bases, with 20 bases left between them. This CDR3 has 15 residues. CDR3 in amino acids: CASSWRGPSIREQYF. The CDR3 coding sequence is TGTGCCAGTAGTTGGAGGGGGCCCTCGATCCGCGAGCAGTACTTC.